What follows is one TCR beta chain and its context. The CDR3 runs to 17 residues. Unmatched junction bases numbered 8, after V lost 4 bases and J lost 0 bases. Germline V CDR1 and CDR2: MGHRA, YSYEKL. Data came from immunoSEQ multiplex PCR; TCRdb stores just in-frame clones and leaves some out. The sample contains roughly 68,000 clones, roughly nine tenths of which appear only once. The data are from a study of technical replicates of blood from several donors. The gene calls are TRBV4-1 and TRBJ2-7; 11 nucleotides match TRBD2. Material: T cells isolated from PBMCs. This TCR was recovered from a human donor in good health. The DNA of the CDR3 is TGCGCCAGCAGCCGATACATGACTAGCGGGAACTCCTACGAGCAGTACTTC. Translated, it gives CASSRYMTSGNSYEQYF.